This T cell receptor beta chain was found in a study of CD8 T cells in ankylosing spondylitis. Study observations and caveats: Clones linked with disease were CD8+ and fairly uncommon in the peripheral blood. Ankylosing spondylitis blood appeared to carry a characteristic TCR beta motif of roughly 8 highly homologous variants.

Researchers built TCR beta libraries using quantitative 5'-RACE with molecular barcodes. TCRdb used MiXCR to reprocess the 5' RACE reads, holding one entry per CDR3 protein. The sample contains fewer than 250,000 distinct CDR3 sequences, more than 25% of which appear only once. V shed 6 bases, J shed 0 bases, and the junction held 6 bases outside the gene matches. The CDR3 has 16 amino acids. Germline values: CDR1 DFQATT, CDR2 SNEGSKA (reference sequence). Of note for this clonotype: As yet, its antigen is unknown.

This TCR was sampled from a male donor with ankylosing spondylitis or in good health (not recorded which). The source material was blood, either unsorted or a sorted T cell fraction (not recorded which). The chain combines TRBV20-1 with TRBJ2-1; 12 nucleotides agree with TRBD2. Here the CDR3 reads CSAPGLAGSSYNEQFF. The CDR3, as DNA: TGCAGTGCCCCCGGACTAGCGGGAAGCTCCTACAATGAGCAGTTCTTC.